Reported below is one T cell receptor beta chain. There is no known antigen for this receptor. No much larger clone is present one base from it, and per-base qualities are unavailable. Using the deep immunoSEQ assay, multiplex PCR amplified TCR CDR3 regions from genomic DNA. Genomic DNA extracted from each cell subset was distributed evenly over all wells of several immunoSEQ 96-well plates, and each plate served as one replicate. Each replicate PCR for sorted subsets received 150 to 250 ng genomic DNA, equal to tens of thousands of T cell genomes. Purified libraries were quantified with a Qubit 3.0 fluorometer, sized on a Bioanalyzer 2100, and re-quantified with the KAPA Library Quantification kit. Each immunoSEQ 96-well plate was sequenced on its own single-read 150-cycle Illumina NextSeq 550 flow cell. Per the authors' processing: Because the immunoSEQ output included only junctional sequences and no quality scores, the filtering could not be the same as the filtering used for full-length reads. Sequences were annotated with PyIR, a Python wrapper for IgBLAST v1.9, using IMGT germline references to assign V/J genes and CDR3. Reads with weak V/J assignments (E-value above 1e-6), missing CDR3, stop codons, out-of-frame junctions, or ambiguous translated residues were removed. V3J clonotypes were defined as sequences sharing the same inferred V gene, J gene, and CDR3 amino acid sequence. Percentage overlap between repertoires was computed as shared unique clonotypes divided by the size of the smaller repertoire. Three approaches were used to assess repertoire richness: RTK rarefaction, the Chao1 estimator, and Recon v2.1 estimates of unobserved clonotypes. Generation probabilities were computed with OLGA for all TCRbeta clonotypes obtained by the gDNA method from a few donors. Held by TCRdb, this immuneACCESS table contains in-frame sequences only and omits some clones. Under half of the omission traces to an unresolved V gene where checked; the cause of the rest is unknown. V, J and clone size derive from that table, while D and trimming were established from the DNA sequence. The table for this sample lists 2 million to 2.5 million clones; approximately 94% of them were counted only once. Together, the top ten hold roughly 0.13% of the sample.

This specimen belongs to a study of shared clonotypes between healthy human individuals (dated by TCRdb to the early 2020s). For the wider study: A couple of women and a few men aged 18 to 49 years were included in the cohort. Blood TCR repertoires of about 5 healthy adults were deeply sequenced to estimate repertoire size and the extent of clonotype sharing between individuals. For each donor, CD4 naive and CD4 memory were each run on three plates, CD8 naive on two plates, and CD8 memory on one plate. To increase sequencing depth and limit assay-specific biases, different laboratories used diverse techniques to prepare libraries and sequence TCR repertoires. Leukapheresis yielded between about 0.85 and 10 billion PBMCs per donor.

The donors were healthy, HIV-negative adults who had no recently reported acute infections or vaccinations. Every donor was a Caucasian adult residing in Nashville, Tennessee, USA. CD4+ T cells were enriched through magnetic negative selection, after which naive cells were positively selected on CD45RA and the remaining negative fraction served as the memory subset. Blood was obtained by leukapheresis, after which PBMCs were separated by Ficoll-Histopaque density gradient centrifugation and cryopreserved in liquid nitrogen vapor phase. Analytical flow cytometry was used to check the purity and quantity of every magnetically sorted T cell population. Genomic DNA was isolated from every sorted fraction and measured by UV absorbance on a Nanodrop 2000c. The CDR3 starts with the cysteine, ends with the phenylalanine, and has 14 residues. Only the CDR3 region is kept as DNA, spanning 42 bases read in frame from base 1.

Points the paper makes about the study in general: Sampling was restricted to blood, and TCR repertoires in tissue are likely to differ from TCR repertoires in blood. The small number of donors limited the genetic and exposure-history diversity represented. Around 5.4% of naive CD4, approximately 3.7% of naive CD8, 2.3% of memory CD4, and over 0.35% of memory CD8 clonotypes were shared across several donors. Pairwise subsampling led to the expectation that sequencing depth would affect the degree of clonotype sharing among donors. Rarefaction of sorted-subset datasets indicated incomplete sequencing despite the large sequencing depth. Naive subsets generally had larger estimated clonotype richness than memory subsets. Clonotypes shared by all four sorted-subset donors showed higher generation probabilities than non-shared clonotypes.

The receptor's source is a man younger than 35 in good health. The sequence links TRBV21-1 to TRBJ2-7; the D call TRBD2 from the table was never checked on the DNA. TRBV21-1 is a pseudogene locus. The specimen sequenced was naive CD4+ T cells sorted from blood. The cell subset or site label corresponds to: CD45RA+ positively selected. The nucleotides are TGTGCCAGCCCAAGCGGGCCTAGGGTGAGGGAGCAGTACTTC. This sequence encodes CASPSGPRVREQYF.